The clone carrying this T cell receptor (beta chain) was seen just once. Its antigen is not identified. Treatment described: about 20 received Ad26.COV2.S at low or high dose, single or two shots; five or six received placebo; per-sample allocation not given. Samples were taken on day 63 after the first vaccine or placebo injection. CDR3 length equals 14 residues. V lost 0 bases and J lost 6, with 9 bases in between. Germline loops: CDR1 LNHDA, CDR2 SQIVND (reference sequence). The data belong to a study of Ad26.COV2.S vaccination and SARS-CoV-2 variants. General study findings and limits: Measures of TCR breadth and depth may have fallen short of total T cell responses. Spike-specific TCR breadth ran higher among vaccine recipients than placebo recipients.

Profiling relied on immunoSEQ multiplex PCR, and the TCRdb table lists in-frame clones only, not all of them. The profile shows about 680,000 clones, 70% to 90% of them singletons. The receptor comes from a person aged 18-65 years who received the Ad26.COV2.S COVID-19 vaccine or a placebo. The sample consisted of peripheral blood, taken in a trial of Ad26.COV2.S vaccine versus placebo. The chain links TRBV19 to TRBJ1-5; a weak D match, TRBD1 (5 bases). DNA of the CDR3: TGTGCCAGTAGTATAGAGCCCGGGGCTCAGCCCCAGCATTTT. Translation gives CASSIEPGAQPQHF.